This is a list of T cell receptor beta chains from one sample in a study of blood T cell repertoires in COVID-19. Produced via immunoSEQ multiplex PCR; TCRdb's table is partial and in-frame only. In the table there are fewer than 300,000 clones, almost 85% of which are singletons. The sample consisted of peripheral blood. The receptors were gathered from a man aged 50-60 years with active or convalescent COVID-19. Both conserved end residues are part of each CDR3. The D gene is left open where the match is weak. Expanded clones are given a class, and other clones once, few, many or no size at all.

size	J	V	D	CDR3	DNA
NA	TRBJ2-7	TRBV18	TRBD2	CASSPPMGTSLYEQYF	TGTGCCAGCTCACCACCGATGGGGACTAGCCTCTACGAGCAGTACTTC
NA	TRBJ1-2	TRBV6-5	TRBD1	CASSYSRTGGYYGYTF	TGTGCCAGCAGTTACAGCCGCACAGGGGGGTACTATGGCTACACCTTC
NA	TRBJ2-1	TRBV10-3	TRBD2	CAIRGTSGAISYNEQFF	TGTGCCATCCGCGGGACTAGCGGGGCAATCTCCTACAATGAGCAGTTCTTC
NA	TRBJ2-5	TRBV2	TRBD2	CASGGLAGERETQYF	TGTGCCAGCGGAGGACTAGCGGGAGAGCGAGAGACCCAGTACTTC
NA	TRBJ2-3	TRBV28	NA	CASSFLQGGTDTQYF	TGTGCCAGCAGTTTCTTACAGGGAGGGACAGATACGCAGTATTTT
NA	TRBJ2-7	TRBV12-3/TRBV12-4	NA	CASSRGGYEQYF	TGTGCCAGCAGTCGAGGGGGCTACGAGCAGTACTTC
NA	TRBJ2-6	TRBV30	NA	CAWSVRDTRPGANVLTF	TGTGCCTGGAGTGTACGGGACACGCGCCCTGGGGCCAACGTCCTGACTTTC
NA	TRBJ2-1	TRBV6-5	TRBD2	CASRTASGILNEQFF	TGTGCCAGCAGAACAGCTAGCGGGATTCTAAATGAGCAGTTCTTC
NA	TRBJ1-1	TRBV19	TRBD1	CASTPTGGTEAFF	TGTGCCAGTACCCCCACAGGGGGCACTGAAGCTTTCTTT
NA	TRBJ1-5	TRBV10-3	TRBD1	CAISEFEGTGAIGPQHF	TGTGCCATCAGTGAATTCGAAGGGACAGGAGCAATCGGGCCCCAGCATTTT
NA	TRBJ1-1	TRBV28	NA	CASSTSLNTEAFF	TGTGCCAGCAGTACTTCTCTGAACACTGAAGCTTTCTTT
NA	TRBJ2-2	TRBV9	NA	CASSGNYRGAENTGELFF	TGTGCCAGCAGCGGAAACTACCGGGGGGCAGAAAACACCGGGGAGCTGTTTTTT
NA	TRBJ1-6	TRBV30	NA	CAWDRVNSPLHF	TGTGCCTGGGACAGAGTTAATTCACCCCTCCACTTT
NA	TRBJ2-2	TRBV18	NA	CASSDRTVTGELFF	TGTGCCAGCTCAGACCGTACAGTGACCGGGGAGCTGTTTTTT
NA	TRBJ1-1	TRBV19	NA	CASSILTGKSEAFF	TGTGCCAGTAGTATCCTTACAGGGAAGTCTGAAGCTTTCTTT
NA	TRBJ1-4	TRBV7-2	NA	CASSAGWNEKLFF	TGTGCCAGCAGCGCCGGGTGGAATGAAAAACTGTTTTTT
NA	TRBJ2-3	TRBV7-9	TRBD1	CASSPTGTTDTQYF	TGTGCCAGCAGCCCGACAGGGACCACAGATACGCAGTATTTT
NA	TRBJ1-1	TRBV4-1	TRBD1	CASSSLTGANTEAFF	TGCGCCAGCAGCTCTCTTACAGGGGCGAACACTGAAGCTTTCTTT
NA	TRBJ2-1	TRBV5-3	TRBD2	CARSLRDSGRAKANEQFF	TGTGCCAGAAGCTTACGGGATAGCGGGAGGGCCAAGGCGAATGAGCAGTTCTTC
NA	TRBJ2-1	TRBV4-3	TRBD2	CASSQDRGDYQFF	TGCGCCAGCAGCCAAGATCGTGGGGACTATCAGTTCTTC
NA	TRBJ2-1	TRBV7-8	TRBD2	CASSQGTLRGLAANNEQFF	TGTGCCAGCAGCCAGGGTACACTGCGGGGACTAGCGGCAAACAATGAGCAGTTCTTC
NA	TRBJ2-6	TRBV27	TRBD2	CASIGLGSSGANVLTF	TGTGCCAGCATTGGACTAGGGAGCTCTGGGGCCAACGTCCTGACTTTC
NA	TRBJ1-1	TRBV13	TRBD1	CASTQGQGGADREAFF	TGTGCCAGCACCCAGGGACAGGGAGGGGCCGATCGTGAAGCTTTCTTT
NA	TRBJ2-1	TRBV5-1	TRBD1	CASRRILRDSKNPAEQFF	TGCGCCAGCAGAAGAATCCTTCGGGACAGCAAGAACCCGGCCGAGCAGTTCTTC
NA	TRBJ2-1	TRBV10-1	TRBD2	CASRLAGVRNEQFF	TGCGCCAGCAGATTAGCGGGAGTTAGGAATGAGCAGTTCTTC
NA	TRBJ1-5	TRBV28	NA	CASSLTRSQPQHF	TGTGCCAGCAGTTTAACGAGGAGTCAGCCCCAGCATTTT
NA	TRBJ2-3	TRBV5-1	NA	CASSFGGRNTDTQYF	TGCGCCAGCAGCTTTGGCGGTCGTAACACAGATACGCAGTATTTT
NA	TRBJ2-7	TRBV30	NA	CAWRSWGGSYEQYF	TGTGCCTGGAGATCTTGGGGAGGTTCCTACGAGCAGTACTTC
NA	TRBJ2-1	TRBV5-8	TRBD2	CASSWGGTLDEQFF	TGTGCCAGCAGCTGGGGGGGGACTTTGGATGAGCAGTTCTTC
NA	TRBJ2-3	TRBV2	TRBD2	CASSRGLAGGGGDTQYF	TGTGCCAGCAGCCGGGGACTAGCGGGAGGTGGAGGAGATACGCAGTATTTT
once	TRBJ2-1	TRBV2	NA	CASVLALEQFF	TGTGCCAGCGTTCTGGCTCTTGAGCAGTTCTTC
once	TRBJ1-2	TRBV6-4	NA	CASSPELTANYGYTF	TGTGCCAGCAGTCCCGAACTCACCGCTAACTATGGCTACACCTTC
few	TRBJ2-2	TRBV1	NA	CTSSPSLWPRGSGELFF	TGCACCAGCAGCCCTAGCCTATGGCCTAGGGGGTCCGGGGAGCTGTTTTTT
NA	TRBJ2-5	TRBV19	TRBD1	CASSISGTGGRETQYF	TGTGCCAGTAGTATTTCTGGGACAGGGGGCCGGGAGACCCAGTACTTC
NA	TRBJ2-3	TRBV18	NA	CASSRTGGTDTQYF	TGTGCCAGCTCACGCACCGGAGGCACAGATACGCAGTATTTT
NA	TRBJ1-2	TRBV6-2/TRBV6-3	NA	CASSYRESYTF	TGTGCCAGCAGTTATAGGGAGAGCTACACCTTC
NA	TRBJ2-3	TRBV28	NA	CASSSPVGLPHPHF	TGTGCCAGCAGTTCCCCCGTGGGGCTCCCCCACCCCCATTTT
few	TRBJ1-2	TRBV3-1/TRBV3-2	NA	CASSRLANYGYTF	TGTGCCAGCAGCCGACTTGCTAACTATGGCTACACCTTC
NA	TRBJ2-7	TRBV28	TRBD2	CASSSSGRGYEQYF	TGTGCCAGCAGTTCCAGCGGGAGGGGCTACGAGCAGTACTTC
NA	TRBJ1-1	TRBV5-1	NA	CASSLTVRGGTEAFF	TGCGCCAGCAGCTTAACAGTACGGGGAGGCACTGAAGCTTTCTTT
NA	TRBJ1-5	TRBV19	NA	CASSISVYQPQHF	TGTGCCAGTAGTATTTCAGTTTATCAGCCCCAGCATTTT
NA	TRBJ1-6	TRBV30	TRBD1	CAWRPPDRSFKGSPLHF	TGTGCCTGGAGACCCCCGGACAGGTCGTTCAAGGGTTCACCCCTCCACTTT
NA	TRBJ1-5	TRBV28	NA	CASSLSQVQPQHF	TGTGCCAGCAGTTTAAGCCAGGTCCAGCCCCAGCATTTT
once	TRBJ2-2	TRBV7-9	NA	CASRSGRTGELFF	TGTGCCAGCAGGAGTGGGAGGACCGGGGAGCTGTTTTTT
NA	TRBJ2-7	TRBV5-6	TRBD1	CASSSGGEQYF	TGTGCCAGCAGCTCAGGGGGAGAGCAGTACTTC